A selection of T cell receptor beta chains follows, all from one sample in a study of memory CD4+ T cells and cytomegalovirus serostatus. Only in-frame clones appear in the TCRdb table, and some are missing; sequencing was by immunoSEQ multiplex PCR. Of roughly 53,000 clones in the sample, roughly 72% were seen once. Sequencing input: memory CD4+ T cells from blood. The receptor source for this set is an adult in good health and CMV-seronegative. The CDR3 runs from the conserved cysteine through the conserved F or W. D genes are given only for firm matches. Clone size is shown for a subset of rows, as once, few, many or a class of expanded clone.

j_call: TRBJ2-7
v_call: TRBV6-5
clone_size: NA
d_call: NA
cdr3_nt: TGTGCCAGCAGTTATAAGTCTGCCCTCTACGAGCAGTACTTC
cdr3_aa: CASSYKSALYEQYF

j_call: TRBJ2-7
v_call: TRBV18
clone_size: NA
d_call: NA
cdr3_nt: TGTGCCAGCTCACCGGTCACAGGGTTCGAGCAGTACTTC
cdr3_aa: CASSPVTGFEQYF

j_call: TRBJ1-5
v_call: TRBV4-3
clone_size: NA
d_call: TRBD1
cdr3_nt: TGCGCCAGCAGCCAAGATTATGACAGGGGGAATCAGCCCCAGCATTTT
cdr3_aa: CASSQDYDRGNQPQHF

j_call: TRBJ2-3
v_call: TRBV4-3
clone_size: NA
d_call: NA
cdr3_nt: TGCGCCAGCAGCCCATCCTTGCGATCGGATACGCAGTATTTT
cdr3_aa: CASSPSLRSDTQYF

j_call: TRBJ1-3
v_call: TRBV9
clone_size: medium-sized
d_call: TRBD1
cdr3_nt: TGTGCCAGCAGCGCCGGGACAGCTGGAAACACCATATATTTT
cdr3_aa: CASSAGTAGNTIYF

j_call: TRBJ2-5
v_call: TRBV28
clone_size: NA
d_call: TRBD2
cdr3_nt: TGTGCCAGCAGTCTAAGCGGGAGGGCCGGAGAGACCCAGTACTTC
cdr3_aa: CASSLSGRAGETQYF

j_call: TRBJ2-2
v_call: TRBV19
clone_size: NA
d_call: NA
cdr3_nt: TGTGCCAGTAGACGGGGGGCTCAGGCCGGGGAGCTGTTTTTT
cdr3_aa: CASRRGAQAGELFF

j_call: TRBJ1-2
v_call: TRBV7-2
clone_size: NA
d_call: NA
cdr3_nt: TGTGCCAGCAGCTCCCAGGGACCAAGCTATGGCTACACCTTC
cdr3_aa: CASSSQGPSYGYTF

j_call: TRBJ2-7
v_call: TRBV6-5
clone_size: NA
d_call: TRBD1
cdr3_nt: TGTGCCAGCAGCGAGCCGGGACAGGGGGCTTACGAGCAGTACTTC
cdr3_aa: CASSEPGQGAYEQYF

j_call: TRBJ2-7
v_call: TRBV7-2
clone_size: NA
d_call: TRBD2
cdr3_nt: TGTGCCAGCAGCTTAACTAGCGTTAGCTCCTACGAGCAGTACTTC
cdr3_aa: CASSLTSVSSYEQYF

j_call: TRBJ2-7
v_call: TRBV27
clone_size: NA
d_call: TRBD2
cdr3_nt: TGTGCCAGCGCCGGACTAGCGGGTTACGAGCAGTACTTC
cdr3_aa: CASAGLAGYEQYF

j_call: TRBJ2-1
v_call: TRBV7-9
clone_size: NA
d_call: TRBD2
cdr3_nt: TGTGCCAGCAGCTTAAAGACTAGCGGGAGGTTGAATGAGCAGTTCTTC
cdr3_aa: CASSLKTSGRLNEQFF

j_call: TRBJ1-1
v_call: TRBV11-3
clone_size: NA
d_call: NA
cdr3_nt: TGTGCCAGCAGCTTAGCGTCCCTCGGGAACACTGAAGCTTTCTTT
cdr3_aa: CASSLASLGNTEAFF

j_call: TRBJ2-2
v_call: TRBV19
clone_size: NA
d_call: NA
cdr3_nt: TGTGCCAGTCAACTATGGGGGAACACCGGGGAGCTGTTTTTT
cdr3_aa: CASQLWGNTGELFF

j_call: TRBJ2-3
v_call: TRBV9
clone_size: NA
d_call: NA
cdr3_nt: TGTGCCAGCAGCGCCACACAGGGAACGACAGATACGCAGTATTTT
cdr3_aa: CASSATQGTTDTQYF

j_call: TRBJ2-7
v_call: TRBV29-1
clone_size: once
d_call: NA
cdr3_nt: TGCAGCGTCCCAGGGGCCAGCTCCTACGAGCAGTACTTC
cdr3_aa: CSVPGASSYEQYF

j_call: TRBJ1-2
v_call: TRBV11-2
clone_size: NA
d_call: NA
cdr3_nt: TGTGCCAGCAGCTCGCCTCGGACGGGGGGCTACACCTTC
cdr3_aa: CASSSPRTGGYTF

j_call: TRBJ2-6
v_call: TRBV28
clone_size: few
d_call: NA
cdr3_nt: TGTGCCAGCAGGCTGGACTCCCTATCCAGTGGGGCCAACGTCCTGACTTTC
cdr3_aa: CASRLDSLSSGANVLTF

j_call: TRBJ2-2
v_call: TRBV7-2
clone_size: NA
d_call: TRBD2
cdr3_nt: TGTGCCAGCAGCTTAGGCCCCGGGGGGGGGAACACCGGGGAGCTGTTTTTT
cdr3_aa: CASSLGPGGGNTGELFF

j_call: TRBJ1-2
v_call: TRBV4-1
clone_size: NA
d_call: NA
cdr3_nt: TGCGCCAGCAGCCAAGAATTTCCTAAAAACTATGGCTACACCTTC
cdr3_aa: CASSQEFPKNYGYTF

j_call: TRBJ2-1
v_call: TRBV7-2
clone_size: NA
d_call: NA
cdr3_nt: TGTGCCAGCAGCCCAACCACCTGGGCCTACAATGAGCAGTTCTTC
cdr3_aa: CASSPTTWAYNEQFF

j_call: TRBJ1-2
v_call: TRBV7-2
clone_size: NA
d_call: NA
cdr3_nt: TGTGCCAGCAGCCTCACCGGGGCCGGGCACACCTTC
cdr3_aa: CASSLTGAGHTF

j_call: TRBJ1-2
v_call: TRBV4-3
clone_size: NA
d_call: NA
cdr3_nt: TGCGCCAGCAGCCAAGATTTGGGACGGTTGATCTATGGCTACACCTTC
cdr3_aa: CASSQDLGRLIYGYTF